This T cell receptor (beta chain) was identified in a study of blood T cell repertoires in COVID-19. Study as a whole: The United States, Italy and Spain supplied acute and convalescent COVID-19 samples. The analysed material was cDNA or gDNA that came from T cells, B-cell-depleted T cells, or PBMCs.

The table came from immunoSEQ multiplex PCR; TCRdb's copy has only in-frame clones and leaves some out. The sample records a few hundred thousand clones, 80% to 90% being singletons. Participant reports of clinical history set cohort assignment. Recovered participants had two consecutive negative NP/OP PCR tests, healthcare professional clearance, or symptom resolution. J was trimmed by 3 bases and V by 5 bases; bases with no gene match: 8. Germline values: CDR1 MNHEY, CDR2 SVGAGI. The CDR3 is 15 residues long. The receptor comes from a man aged 30 to 39 who had recovered from COVID-19. The sample consisted of PBMCs or T cells enriched from blood (not recorded which). The chain combines TRBV6-5 with TRBJ2-7; 9 bases fit TRBD2. The CDR3 coding sequence is TGTGCCAGCAGTCCACTAGCGGGCCCGATCTACGAGCAGTACTTC. It yields the protein CASSPLAGPIYEQYF.